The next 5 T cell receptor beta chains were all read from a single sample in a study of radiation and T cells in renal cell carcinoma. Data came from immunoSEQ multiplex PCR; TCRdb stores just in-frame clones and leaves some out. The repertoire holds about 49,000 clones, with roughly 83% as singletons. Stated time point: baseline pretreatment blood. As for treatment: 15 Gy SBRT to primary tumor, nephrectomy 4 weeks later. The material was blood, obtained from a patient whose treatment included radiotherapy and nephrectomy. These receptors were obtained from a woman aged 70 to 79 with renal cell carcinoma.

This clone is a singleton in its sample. The chain's CDR3 is CASSSSQGAGTEAFF. CDR3 sequence (DNA): TGCGCCAGCAGCTCTTCACAGGGGGCAGGTACTGAAGCTTTCTTT. V and J are TRBV5-1 and TRBJ1-1; TRBD1 aligns across 9 bases. The CDR3 is 15 amino acids. The junction had 8 bases not matched to a gene; V was cut back by 3 bases and J by 5 bases. Germline values: CDR1 SGHRS, CDR2 YFSETQ.

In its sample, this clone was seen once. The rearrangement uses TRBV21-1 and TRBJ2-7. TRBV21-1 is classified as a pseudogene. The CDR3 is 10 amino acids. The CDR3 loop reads CASGVYEQYF. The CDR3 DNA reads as TGTGCCAGCGGGGTCTACGAGCAGTACTTC.

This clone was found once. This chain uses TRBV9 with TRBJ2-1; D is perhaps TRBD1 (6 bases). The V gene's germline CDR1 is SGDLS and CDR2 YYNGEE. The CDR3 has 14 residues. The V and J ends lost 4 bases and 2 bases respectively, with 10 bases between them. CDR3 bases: TGTGCCAGCAGCCGAGGGGACACCTACAATGAGCAGTTCTTC. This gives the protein CASSRGDTYNEQFF.

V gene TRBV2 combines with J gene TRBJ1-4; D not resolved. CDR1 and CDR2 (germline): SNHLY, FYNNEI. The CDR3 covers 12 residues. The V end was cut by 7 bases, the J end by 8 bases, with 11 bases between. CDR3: CASTTMGEKLFF. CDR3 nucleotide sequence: TGTGCCAGCACCACAATGGGGGAAAAACTGTTTTTT. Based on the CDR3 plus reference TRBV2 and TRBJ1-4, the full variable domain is EPEVTQTPSHQVTQMGQEVILRCVPISNHLYFYWYRQILGQKVEFLVSFYNNEISEKSEIFDDQFSVERPDGSNFTLKIRSTKLEDSAMYFCASTTMGEKLFFGSGTQLSVL.

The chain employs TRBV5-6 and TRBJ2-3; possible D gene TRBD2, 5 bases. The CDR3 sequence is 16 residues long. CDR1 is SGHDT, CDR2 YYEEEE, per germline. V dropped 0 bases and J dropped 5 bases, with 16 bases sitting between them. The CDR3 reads CASSLASGVIRDTQYF. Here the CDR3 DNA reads TGTGCCAGCAGCTTGGCAAGCGGTGTCATCCGAGATACGCAGTATTTT.